This TCR beta chain was documented in a study of blood T cells in healthy people across ages. Whole-study results and caveats: TCR beta diversity per million T cells fell roughly linearly with age. Long-lived donors exceeded aged donors in naive CD4+ cells and diversity.

A second roughly 7 to 12 cycle PCR used barcoded and J-beta primers. Unique molecular identifiers of 12 random nucleotides labeled each cDNA. TCRdb processed the 5' RACE reads anew with MiXCR; each CDR3 protein has one entry. The data hold hundreds of thousands of distinct CDR3 sequences, with about 48% observed a single time. Caucasian, healthy and from Russia, the donors were aged between about 6 and 90. In the case of this clonotype: Antigen specificity is unknown.

The J segment lost 7 bases and the V segment lost 0 bases, leaving 20 bases of the junction unmatched. Per the germline V gene, CDR1 is MNHEY and CDR2 is SVGAGI. The CDR3 is 19 residues long. Sequencing input: blood. The chain has TRBV6-5 and TRBJ2-7, with 8 bases that match TRBD2. This sequence was found in a man between 25 and 39 years old in good health. CDR3 loop: CASSYSNQPQRGSDNEQYF. The CDR3 nucleotides read TGTGCCAGCAGTTACTCCAACCAGCCCCAGCGGGGGTCCGACAATGAGCAGTACTTC.